These T cell receptor beta chains were read from a single sample in a study of somatic mutations in cytotoxic T cells in rheumatoid arthritis. TCRdb keeps only in-frame clones here, not all; method: immunoSEQ multiplex PCR. The repertoire holds roughly 20,000 clones, with around 68% as singletons. Sample: CD8+ T cells sorted from blood. Every receptor here comes from a man between 60 and 75 years old in good health. The conserved cysteine and the conserved F or W are not part of the CDR3 here.

v_call: TRBV11-2
j_call: TRBJ1-1
cdr3_aa: ASSLEGGGGTEAF

v_call: TRBV29-1
j_call: .
cdr3_aa: SVFTSGNAEQY

v_call: TRBV5-1
j_call: TRBJ2-7
cdr3_aa: ASSLEGQGYEQY

v_call: TRBV4-1
j_call: TRBJ1-5
cdr3_aa: ASSQRTGYSNQPQH

v_call: TRBV19
j_call: TRBJ1-1
cdr3_aa: ASSIAPGSTEAF

v_call: TRBV7-6
j_call: TRBJ2-7
cdr3_aa: ASSLTGVSEQY

v_call: TRBV18
j_call: TRBJ2-7
cdr3_aa: ASSPPRLAYEQY

v_call: TRBV2
j_call: TRBJ2-1
cdr3_aa: ASTRGLSGSKYEQF

v_call: TRBV13
j_call: TRBJ2-4
cdr3_aa: ASSHYGGAAKNIQY

v_call: TRBV6-5
j_call: TRBJ2-1
cdr3_aa: ASSYSAYSLNEQF

v_call: TRBV29-1
j_call: TRBJ2-1
cdr3_aa: SVEVSLGDEQF

v_call: TRBV19
j_call: TRBJ2-7
cdr3_aa: ASSYLGHDLQQY

v_call: TRBV6-5
j_call: TRBJ1-4
cdr3_aa: ASTHRGEPFEKLF

v_call: TRBV19
j_call: TRBJ1-6
cdr3_aa: ASSIDRGSYNSPLH

v_call: TRBV7-8
j_call: TRBJ2-3
cdr3_aa: ASSLRGPLSTDTQY

v_call: TRBV4-1
j_call: TRBJ2-4
cdr3_aa: ASSQAGLAGGTKNIQY

v_call: TRBV15
j_call: TRBJ1-2
cdr3_aa: ATSRSSRGRQGGGYT

v_call: TRBV15
j_call: TRBJ2-3
cdr3_aa: ATSSASGGSDTQY

v_call: TRBV6-5
j_call: TRBJ1-1
cdr3_aa: ASSYTIFQNTEAF

v_call: TRBV29-1
j_call: TRBJ2-7
cdr3_aa: SVYSRGQSNYEQY

v_call: TRBV7-2
j_call: TRBJ2-1
cdr3_aa: ASSLAMTSGHYNEQF

v_call: TRBV29-1
j_call: TRBJ1-2
cdr3_aa: SVETGTSNYGYT

v_call: TRBV6-5
j_call: TRBJ2-1
cdr3_aa: ASSYSEGWVYNEQF

v_call: TRBV27
j_call: TRBJ1-2
cdr3_aa: ASSLSSRGQGFGGYT

v_call: TRBV7-9
j_call: TRBJ2-2
cdr3_aa: ASSPLGRSTNTGELF

v_call: TRBV7-9
j_call: TRBJ2-5
cdr3_aa: ASSRGGETQY

v_call: TRBV7-8
j_call: TRBJ2-1
cdr3_aa: ASSLGSPTGQGYNEQF

v_call: TRBV7-8
j_call: TRBJ2-7
cdr3_aa: ASSLSGQGSYEQY

v_call: TRBV27
j_call: TRBJ1-4
cdr3_aa: ASSTTTGFNEKLF

v_call: TRBV29-1
j_call: TRBJ2-2
cdr3_aa: SVVSGHTGELF

v_call: TRBV27
j_call: TRBJ1-5
cdr3_aa: ASSFLSSGGSNQPQH

v_call: TRBV29-1
j_call: TRBJ2-2
cdr3_aa: SVELKLWTGELF

v_call: TRBV7-9
j_call: TRBJ2-3
cdr3_aa: ASSSGPAGDTQY

v_call: TRBV11-1
j_call: TRBJ2-7
cdr3_aa: ASSLFRQGAYEQY

v_call: TRBV6-5
j_call: TRBJ2-7
cdr3_aa: ASSPSGSSYEQY

v_call: TRBV6-5
j_call: TRBJ2-7
cdr3_aa: ASTPRQPSYEQY

v_call: TRBV7-6
j_call: TRBJ2-7
cdr3_aa: ASSSGSGRGLYEQY

v_call: TRBV5-8
j_call: TRBJ1-1
cdr3_aa: ASSPGWAEAF

v_call: TRBV27
j_call: TRBJ1-5
cdr3_aa: ASNPGQGVGQPQH

v_call: TRBV10-3
j_call: TRBJ2-7
cdr3_aa: AISLDSSTYEQY

v_call: TRBV5-5
j_call: TRBJ2-7
cdr3_aa: ASSLDGRRD

v_call: TRBV6-4
j_call: TRBJ2-6
cdr3_aa: ASSPRDNSGANVLT